The source of this T cell receptor beta chain is a study of spatial heterogeneity in lung cancer. Stated time point: sample taken at primary tumor resection. The CDR3 runs 17 residues. The V gene's germline CDR1 is SGHRS and CDR2 YFSETQ. V was trimmed by 3 bases and J by 0 bases, leaving 18 bases between them. TCRdb re-called the 5' RACE reads with MiXCR, one entry per CDR3 protein. The sample lists around 24,000 distinct CDR3 sequences, approximately 7% seen once, with over 11% in the top ten. The sample holds many counts of this clonotype. Specimen: PBMCs, collected at surgery. The receptor comes from a male donor with early-stage non-small cell lung cancer. This chain uses TRBV5-1 with TRBJ1-2, with TRBD1 as a possible D gene (5 bases). CDR3 loop: CASSSARTYQPNYGYTF. CDR3 sequence (DNA): TGCGCCAGCAGCTCAGCCCGGACATACCAACCTAACTATGGCTACACCTTC.